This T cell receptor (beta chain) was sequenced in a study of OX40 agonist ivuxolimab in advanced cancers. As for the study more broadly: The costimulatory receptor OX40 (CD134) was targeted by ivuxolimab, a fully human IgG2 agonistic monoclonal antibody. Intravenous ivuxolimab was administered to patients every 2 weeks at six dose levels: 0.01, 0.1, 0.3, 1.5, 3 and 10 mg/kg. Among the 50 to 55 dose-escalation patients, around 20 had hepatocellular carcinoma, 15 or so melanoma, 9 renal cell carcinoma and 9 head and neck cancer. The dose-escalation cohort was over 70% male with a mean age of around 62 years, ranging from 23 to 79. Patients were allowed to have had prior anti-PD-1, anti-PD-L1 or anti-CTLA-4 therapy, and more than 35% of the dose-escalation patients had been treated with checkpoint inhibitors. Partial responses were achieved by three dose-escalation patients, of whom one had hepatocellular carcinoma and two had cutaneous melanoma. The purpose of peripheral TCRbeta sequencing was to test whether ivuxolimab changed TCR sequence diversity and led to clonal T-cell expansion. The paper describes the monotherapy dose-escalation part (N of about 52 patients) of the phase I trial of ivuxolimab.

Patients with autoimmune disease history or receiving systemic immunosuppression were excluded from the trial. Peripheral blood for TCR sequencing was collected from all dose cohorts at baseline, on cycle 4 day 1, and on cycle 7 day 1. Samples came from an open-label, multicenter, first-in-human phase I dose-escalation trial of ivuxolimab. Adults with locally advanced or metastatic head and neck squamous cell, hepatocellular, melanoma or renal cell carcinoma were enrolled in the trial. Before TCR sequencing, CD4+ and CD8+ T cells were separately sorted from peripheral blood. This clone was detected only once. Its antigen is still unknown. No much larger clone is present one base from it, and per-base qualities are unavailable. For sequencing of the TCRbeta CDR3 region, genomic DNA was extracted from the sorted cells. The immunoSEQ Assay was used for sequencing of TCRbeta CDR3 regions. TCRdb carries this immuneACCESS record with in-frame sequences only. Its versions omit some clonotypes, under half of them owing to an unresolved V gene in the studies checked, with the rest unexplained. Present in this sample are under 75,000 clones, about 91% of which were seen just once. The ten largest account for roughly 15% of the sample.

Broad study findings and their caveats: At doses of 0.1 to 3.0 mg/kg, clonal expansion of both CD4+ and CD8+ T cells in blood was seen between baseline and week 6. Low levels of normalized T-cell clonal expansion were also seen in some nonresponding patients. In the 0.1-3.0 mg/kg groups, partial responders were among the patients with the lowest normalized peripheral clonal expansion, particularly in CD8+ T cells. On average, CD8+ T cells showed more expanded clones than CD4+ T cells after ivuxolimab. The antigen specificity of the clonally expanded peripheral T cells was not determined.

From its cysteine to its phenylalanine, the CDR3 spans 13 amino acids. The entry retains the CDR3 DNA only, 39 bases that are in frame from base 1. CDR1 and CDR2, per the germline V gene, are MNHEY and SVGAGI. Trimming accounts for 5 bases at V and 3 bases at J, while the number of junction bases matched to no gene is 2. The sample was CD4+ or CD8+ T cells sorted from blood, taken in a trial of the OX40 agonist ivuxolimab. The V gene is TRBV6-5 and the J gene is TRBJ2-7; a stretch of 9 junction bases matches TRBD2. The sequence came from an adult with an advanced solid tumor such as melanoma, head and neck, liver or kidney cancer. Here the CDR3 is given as CASSLAGNYEQYF. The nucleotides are TGTGCCAGCAGTCTAGCGGGAAACTACGAGCAGTACTTC.